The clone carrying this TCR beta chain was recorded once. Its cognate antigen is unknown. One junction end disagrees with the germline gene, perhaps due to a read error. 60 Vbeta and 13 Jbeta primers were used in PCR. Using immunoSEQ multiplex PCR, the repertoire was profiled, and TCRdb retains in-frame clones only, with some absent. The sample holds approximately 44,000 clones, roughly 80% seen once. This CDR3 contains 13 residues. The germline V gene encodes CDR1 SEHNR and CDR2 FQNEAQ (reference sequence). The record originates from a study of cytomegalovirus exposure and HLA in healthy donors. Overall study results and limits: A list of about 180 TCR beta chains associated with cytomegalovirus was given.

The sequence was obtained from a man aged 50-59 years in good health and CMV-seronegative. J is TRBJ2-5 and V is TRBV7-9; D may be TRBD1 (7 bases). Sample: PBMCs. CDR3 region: CSSKEGAWEPQYF. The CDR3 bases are TGTTCCAGCAAGGAGGGGGCTTGGGAGCCCCAGTACTTC.